One and the same sample provided the 14 T cell receptor beta chains below, sequenced in a study of blood T cell repertoires in COVID-19. Profiling relied on immunoSEQ multiplex PCR, and the TCRdb table lists in-frame clones only, not all of them. Here the sample spans some 100,000 clones, around 90% being singletons. The sequenced sample was peripheral blood. Receptors originate from a human donor in a cohort sampled during active COVID-19.

This clone has more than one count but fewer than ten. V and J are TRBV18 and TRBJ1-1; TRBD1 might be the D (5 bases). The CDR3 has 13 residues. V lost 3 bases, J lost 1 base, and 6 bases lay in between. CDR1 and CDR2 (germline): KGHSH, LQKENI. The CDR3 DNA sequence: TGTGCCAGCTCACCGCAGGGGAACACTGAAGCTTTCTTT. This gives the protein CASSPQGNTEAFF.

The chain couples TRBV6-5 to TRBJ1-2; D is perhaps TRBD1 (6 bases). V dropped 6 bases and J dropped 2 bases, with 10 bases sitting between them. Germline V gene data show CDR1 as MNHEY and CDR2 as SVGAGI. The CDR3 spans 13 residues. The CDR3 bases are TGTGCCAGCAGGAAAACAGGGAACTATGGCTACACCTTC. It is translated as CASRKTGNYGYTF.

The chain carries TRBV19 and TRBJ1-2; a possible D gene is TRBD1 (5 bases). Germline V gene data show CDR1 as LNHDA and CDR2 as SQIVND (reference sequence). The V end was cut by 4 bases, the J end by 5 bases, with 17 bases between. This CDR3 has 15 amino acids. For the CDR3, the DNA is TGTGCCAGTAGTACCGAATACTCAACAGGATATGGCTACACCTTC. Residues: CASSTEYSTGYGYTF.

The count of this clone is one. The CDR3 loop is CASSQAASPHLLYGYTF. The CDR3 region has the DNA TGTGCCAGCAGCCAAGCGGCTAGTCCACATCTACTCTATGGCTACACCTTC. The V gene is TRBV3-1 (or the pseudogene TRBV3-2), the J gene TRBJ1-2; D unresolved. There are 17 residues in the CDR3. Looked up from germline, CDR1 is LGHDT and CDR2 is YNNKEL (reference sequence). V was trimmed by 1 base and J by 4 bases, leaving 19 bases between them.

In this sample, this clone turned up once. The rearrangement joins TRBV3-1 (or the pseudogene TRBV3-2) to TRBJ2-4; 15 bases fit TRBD2. The CDR3 has 20 residues. Germline CDR1 and CDR2: LGHDT and YNNKEL (reference sequence). The ends lost 4 bases at V and 0 bases at J; junction bases unmatched: 10. Here the CDR3 DNA reads TGTGCCAGCAGCCCTTCCGGGACTAGCGGGAGGAACGAAGCCAAAAACATTCAGTACTTC. This gives the protein CASSPSGTSGRNEAKNIQYF.

The rearrangement uses TRBV7-2 and TRBJ2-1, with D maybe TRBD2 (6 bases). Germline V gene data show CDR1 as SGHTA and CDR2 as FQGNSA. This CDR3 has 14 amino acids. V dropped 5 bases and J dropped 2 bases, with 10 bases sitting between them. The CDR3 DNA reads as TGTGCCAGCAGCCCCGGACTAACCTACAATGAGCAGTTCTTC. Translation: CASSPGLTYNEQFF.

The genes are TRBV2 and TRBJ2-3; 8 positions agree with TRBD1. V lost 4 bases, J lost 3 bases, and 3 bases stayed unmatched. Germline V CDR1 and CDR2: SNHLY, FYNNEI. The CDR3 has 14 residues. The CDR3 sequence: CASSGDRKTDTQYF. The CDR3 DNA reads as TGTGCCAGCAGTGGGGACAGGAAAACAGATACGCAGTATTTT. Full variable domain (outside the CDR3, taken from reference TRBV2 and TRBJ2-3): EPEVTQTPSHQVTQMGQEVILRCVPISNHLYFYWYRQILGQKVEFLVSFYNNEISEKSEIFDDQFSVERPDGSNFTLKIRSTKLEDSAMYFCASSGDRKTDTQYFGPGTRLTVL.

This chain uses TRBV7-8 with TRBJ2-7; possibly TRBD1 for D (5 bases). From germline, CDR1 is SGHVS and CDR2 FQNEAQ. Trimming left V 2 bases short and J 2 bases short, with 19 bases between. The CDR3 is made up of 17 amino acids. Here the CDR3 reads CASSLRSRPDRAYEQYF. CDR3 nucleotide sequence: TGTGCCAGCAGCTTACGATCGCGTCCCGACAGAGCCTACGAGCAGTACTTC.

V and J are TRBV7-9 and TRBJ1-2, with 7 bases identical to TRBD1. V dropped 5 bases and J dropped 5; count of bases not matched to a gene: 14. The germline V gene encodes CDR1 SEHNR and CDR2 FQNEAQ (reference sequence). This CDR3 contains 16 residues. The CDR3 coding sequence is TGTGCCAGCAGCCCCGGACAGGTGGGGCTTCGGTATGGCTACACCTTC. Translation: CASSPGQVGLRYGYTF.

J is TRBJ2-1 and V is TRBV6-4, with 7 bases identical to TRBD2. With 5 bases clipped from V and 2 bases from J, the junction kept 3 bases outside the gene matches. Germline V gene lookup returns CDR1 MRHNA and CDR2 SNTAGT. The CDR3 has 14 residues. The DNA of the CDR3 is TGTGCCAGCAGTTCTAGCGGAACCTACAATGAGCAGTTCTTC. Translating it yields CASSSSGTYNEQFF.

The rearrangement uses TRBV11-2 and TRBJ1-2; tentatively, D is TRBD1 (6 bases). Germline values: CDR1 SGHAT, CDR2 FQNNGV. This CDR3 has 15 amino acids. Trimming stripped 0 bases from V and 3 bases from J, with 11 bases between. CDR3 DNA: TGTGCCAGCAGCTTAGAATCCCGGACAGACTATGGCTACACCTTC. It encodes CASSLESRTDYGYTF.

This clone was counted between two and nine times. The chain couples TRBV5-4 to TRBJ2-7, with 7 positions matching TRBD1. V lost 2 bases, J lost 3 bases, and 2 bases stayed unmatched. This CDR3 has 13 amino acids. The germline V gene encodes CDR1 SGHNT and CDR2 YYREEE (reference sequence). The CDR3 region has the DNA TGTGCCAGCAGCTTAGGACAGGTCTACGAGCAGTACTTC. Residues: CASSLGQVYEQYF.

This clone was seen once. The chain carries TRBV30 and TRBJ1-2, with D perhaps matching TRBD1 (5 bases). The CDR3 consists of 15 residues. The germline CDR1 and CDR2 sequences are GTSNPN and SVGIG (reference sequence). The V end was cut by 0 bases, the J end by 4 bases, with 15 bases between. DNA of the CDR3: TGTGCCTGGAGTGTACTTGCCAGGGTGGGCTATGGCTACACCTTC. Its protein product is CAWSVLARVGYGYTF.

This chain joins TRBV5-1 and TRBJ1-4; TRBD1 agrees at 8 bases. Losses at the gene ends were 3 bases for V and 7 bases for J; bases not matched to a gene: 11. Germline V gene lookup returns CDR1 SGHRS and CDR2 YFSETQ. The CDR3 has 16 residues. DNA of the CDR3: TGCGCCAGCAGCTCCCTTGGACAGGGAGTGGGTGAAAAACTGTTTTTT. Protein: CASSSLGQGVGEKLFF.